Sequencing of this TCR beta chain was carried out in a study of blood T cell repertoires in COVID-19 (dated by TCRdb to the early 2020s). Background for the entire study: Collaborator samples came from the United States, Italy and Spain and covered acute and convalescent phases of COVID-19. The prospective study material was composed of cDNA or gDNA derived from T cells, B-cell-depleted T cells, or PBMCs. Subjects who had been exposed to COVID-19, were actively infected with it, or had recovered from it provided the deeply sampled blood TCRbeta repertoires that made up the dataset. The repertoires were made available in a free public database intended to serve as a resource for research on the immune response to SARS-CoV-2. The samples were drawn from two sources: the first 160 participants of the ongoing ImmuneRACE study, and fewer than 1,500 subjects contributed by 6 global collaborators. Nearly every sample came with metadata listing a de-identified subject ID, COVID-19 status, age in years and sex. Where HLA class I and class II types were available, the types were taken from metadata supplied by the sample provider, not from assay-based typing. The research as a whole found: The amount of clinical and demographic metadata varied by source and participant and was provided uncurated.

Collaborating institutions collected whole blood in K2EDTA tubes following their own protocols. For TCRbeta analysis, collaborators shipped samples in one of three forms: frozen whole blood, isolated PBMCs, or DNA extracted from either of those sample types. The CDR3 sequence holds 14 residues, the cysteine and phenylalanine included. Only the CDR3 DNA stays, 42 bases, in frame from base 1. For this chain, trimming is 5 bases at the V end and 2 bases at the J end, and the number of junction bases without a gene match is 5. CDR1 and CDR2 are read off the germline V gene as SGHNT and YENEEA. TCRbeta CDR3 regions were amplified from genomic DNA using the immunoSEQ Assay, a bias-controlled multiplex PCR. Turning to the authors' computational methods: The number of nucleated cells in each sample was estimated from the amplification of reference gene primers within the assay. To quantify the absolute abundance of each unique TCRbeta CDR3 rearrangement, sequence reads were collapsed and filtered. For each sample, productive Simpson clonality was calculated as the square root of Simpson's diversity index over productive rearrangements. TCRdb took over this immuneACCESS table, retaining in-frame rearrangements with V and J assigned. Such tables are incomplete; in checked studies, under half of the missing clones stem from an unresolved V gene, and the remainder is unexplained. V and J calls and clone size follow that table, whereas D and trimming were derived from the DNA. This sample is represented by a few hundred thousand clones; 86% of them were singletons. Approximately 1.5% of the sample goes to the ten largest clones.

To note about this clone: There is no known antigen for this receptor. There are no base qualities to consult, and no much larger clone falls within one base.

The sample was peripheral blood. This chain joins TRBV11-3 to TRBJ1-2; TRBD1 agrees with 7 junctional bases. The receptor's source is a woman aged 50 to 60 with acute or convalescent COVID-19. Here is the DNA: TGTGCCAGCAGCCTCACAGGGGAAAACTATGGCTACACCTTC. Its product reads: CASSLTGENYGYTF.